This T cell receptor (beta chain) was identified during a study of cytomegalovirus exposure and HLA in healthy donors. The study's findings and limits: Fewer N-insertions than the roughly 600-donor mean were reportedly shown by an Asian-associated ancestry cluster in a later analysis. An analysis that came later showed most CMV-associated TCR beta chains appearing HLA-restricted. Common viral pathogens (according to a later analysis) appeared linked to several of the most significant clusters.

About this clone itself: Antigen: not known.

The CDR3 extends over 16 amino acids. Trimming took 2 bases from V and 2 from J; bases not matched to a gene: 9. Germline V gives CDR1 SSHAT, CDR2 FNYEAQ (reference sequence). 13 Jbeta primers and 60 Vbeta primers were used for the PCR. As processed by the authors: Unique TCR beta chains totaled some 78 million in a later count, with roughly 12 million of them shared. Clones were sequenced by immunoSEQ multiplex PCR, and TCRdb holds only the in-frame ones, with some missing. The DNA was the basis for D and trimming; V, J and clone size are from that table. The sample has 100,000 to 150,000 clones, approximately 87% seen once.

This sequence joins TRBV7-7 and TRBJ2-7; 7 bases align to TRBD1. The sequencing input was PBMCs. The clonotype comes from a man aged 18 to 29 in good health and CMV-seropositive. This CDR3 reads CASSLTTGVLAYEQYF. The CDR3 coding sequence is TGTGCCAGCAGCTTAACCACAGGGGTTCTGGCCTACGAGCAGTACTTC.